This TCR beta chain stems from a study of T cell responses to AZD1222 COVID-19 vaccine. Overall study: Second-dose groups at about 4 or about 12 weeks were pooled. Study outcomes and limitations: Baseline antibody screening turned up just six seropositive AZD1222 recipients. Clonal diversity may have been underestimated, and the donors were mostly white British, with more females than males.

The method was immunoSEQ multiplex PCR; TCRdb's version includes in-frame clones alone and lacks a portion of them. Of roughly 120,000 clones listed, 70% to 90% are singletons. In this sample, this clone turned up once. The antigen remains unidentified. Compared with germline, one end of the junction differs, possibly owing to a read error. The TCR comes from an adult in good health. Sequenced here: peripheral blood, sampled on day 0 of AZD1222 vaccination.

DNA of the CDR3: TGTGCCAGCACCTTAGGAAGCGGGGGCCTCAGGGAGCAGTTCTTC. Translation: CASTLGSGGLREQFF. The V and J genes are TRBV7-9 and TRBJ2-1; 8 nucleotides match TRBD2. The CDR3 consists of 15 residues. CDR1 and CDR2 (germline): SEHNR, FQNEAQ (reference sequence). Full variable domain (missing parts from reference TRBV7-9 and TRBJ2-1): DTGVSQNPRHKITKRGQNVTFRCDPISEHNRLYWYRQTLGQGPEFLTYFQNEAQLEKSRLLSDRFSAERPKGSFSTLEIQRTEQGDSAMYLCASTLGSGGLREQFFGPGTRLTVL.